This is a list of T cell receptor beta chains from one sample in a study of regulatory T cells in long-lasting Graves disease. TCRdb reprocessed the multiplex PCR reads via MiXCR and lists one record per CDR3 protein. The sample holds about 220,000 distinct CDR3 sequences, roughly 20% seen once. This sample also belongs to another study, concerning T cells in Graves' hyperthyroidism and ophthalmopathy.

This specimen consisted of peripheral blood mononuclear cells (PBMCs), obtained at new diagnosis, from a patient treated with antithyroid drugs. These receptors all stem from a woman aged 30 to 39 with Graves disease. CDR3s include the opening cysteine and the closing phenylalanine or tryptophan. The D gene is left open where the match is weak. The size of a clone is reported for some rows only, either as once, few or many, or as a class for expanded clones.

v_gene	j_gene	abundance	d_gene	len	CDR3aa	CDR3nt
TRBV6-1	TRBJ2-3	-	TRBD2	16	CASSLLAGGRTDTQYF	TGTGCCAGCAGCCTACTAGCGGGAGGTCGCACAGATACGCAGTATTTT
TRBV3-1	TRBJ2-2	many	TRBD2	15	CASSRGLAGPGELFF	TGTGCCAGCAGCCGCGGACTAGCGGGACCCGGGGAGCTGTTTTTT
TRBV12-3/TRBV12-4	TRBJ1-2	many	-	14	CASSLALGIDGYTF	TGTGCCAGCAGTTTAGCGTTAGGGATCGATGGCTACACCTTC
TRBV2	TRBJ2-7	many	TRBD1	13	CASKKGQGSEQYF	TGTGCCAGCAAGAAGGGACAGGGGAGCGAGCAGTACTTC
TRBV27	TRBJ2-1	many	-	12	CASSFPAGEQFF	TGTGCCAGCAGTTTCCCTGCCGGTGAGCAGTTCTTC
TRBV5-1	TRBJ2-7	many	TRBD1	14	CASSPLRQGSEQYF	TGCGCCAGCAGCCCATTAAGACAGGGCTCCGAGCAGTACTTC
TRBV20-1	TRBJ1-2	many	-	13	CSANKEFNYGYTF	TGCAGTGCTAATAAGGAATTTAACTATGGCTACACCTTC
TRBV3-1	TRBJ2-2	many	-	17	CASSPTHSGFGTGELFF	TGTGCCAGCAGCCCGACTCACTCAGGGTTCGGCACCGGGGAGCTGTTTTTT
TRBV9	TRBJ2-7	many	TRBD2	15	CASSVGTSGYYEQYF	TGTGCCAGCAGCGTAGGGACTAGCGGTTACTACGAGCAGTACTTC
TRBV30	TRBJ2-2	many	-	11	CAWVRGRELFF	TGTGCCTGGGTACGAGGGAGGGAGCTGTTTTTT
TRBV2	TRBJ2-7	many	TRBD1	14	CASIKGRGSYEQYF	TGTGCCAGCATCAAGGGCAGGGGGAGCTACGAGCAGTACTTC
TRBV12-3/TRBV12-4	TRBJ1-2	many	-	14	CASSLALSSYGYTF	TGTGCCAGCAGTTTAGCGCTAAGTAGCTATGGCTACACCTTC
TRBV20-1	TRBJ1-1	many	TRBD1	14	CSARVQGMNTEAFF	TGCAGTGCTAGAGTACAGGGGATGAACACTGAAGCTTTCTTT
TRBV28	TRBJ2-1	-	TRBD2	18	CASSLFLTGGSSYNEQFF	TGTGCCAGCAGTTTATTTCTAACGGGAGGGAGCTCCTACAATGAGCAGTTCTTC
TRBV20-1	TRBJ2-7	once	TRBD1	15	CSAQNRDRGTYEQYF	TGCAGTGCTCAAAACCGGGACAGGGGAACCTACGAGCAGTACTTC
TRBV11-2	TRBJ1-4	-	-	18	CASSLDVYEGWANEKLFF	TGTGCCAGCAGCTTAGATGTATACGAGGGCTGGGCTAATGAAAAACTGTTTTTT
TRBV7-3	TRBJ2-6	-	-	16	CASSSGLPSGANVLTF	TGTGCCAGCAGCTCCGGACTGCCCTCTGGGGCCAACGTCCTGACTTTC
TRBV24-1	TRBJ1-2	many	-	13	CATSDFLTQGYTF	TGTGCCACCAGTGATTTTTTGACACAAGGCTACACCTTC
TRBV2	TRBJ1-4	many	-	13	CASSGGTNEKLFF	TGTGCCAGCAGTGGAGGGACCAATGAAAAACTGTTTTTT
TRBV9	TRBJ2-7	many	TRBD2	13	CASGASGSYEQYF	TGTGCCAGCGGGGCTAGCGGGAGTTACGAGCAGTACTTC
TRBV6-2/TRBV6-3	TRBJ2-1	-	-	14	CASSYVRGDNEQFF	TGTGCCAGCAGTTACGTCAGGGGGGACAATGAGCAGTTCTTC
TRBV27	TRBJ1-5	many	TRBD1	16	CASSLRADRGRQPQHF	TGTGCCAGCAGTTTACGGGCGGACAGGGGAAGACAGCCCCAGCATTTT
TRBV9	TRBJ1-6	-	-	14	CASSPRDPNSPLHF	TGTGCCAGCAGCCCCCGCGACCCAAATTCACCCCTCCACTTT
TRBV19	TRBJ1-5	many	-	13	CASTALGQGGWHF	TGTGCCAGTACCGCATTGGGGCAGGGAGGATGGCATTTT
TRBV19	TRBJ1-2	few	-	13	CASSRGIDYGYTF	TGTGCCAGTAGTAGAGGGATAGACTATGGCTACACCTTC
TRBV27	TRBJ2-1	many	TRBD2	15	CASSPLAGGYNEQFF	TGTGCCAGCAGTCCTCTAGCGGGAGGCTACAATGAGCAGTTCTTC
TRBV12-3/TRBV12-4	TRBJ2-5	many	TRBD2	14	CASSLGGAQETQYF	TGTGCCAGCAGTCTCGGGGGGGCCCAAGAGACCCAGTACTTC
TRBV10-3	TRBJ2-5	once	TRBD2	18	CAISETPRGLAGRAAQYF	TGTGCCATCAGTGAGACCCCTCGGGGACTAGCGGGGCGAGCGGCCCAGTACTTC
TRBV28	TRBJ2-5	-	TRBD1	13	CASSPGGSETQYF	TGTGCCAGCAGTCCAGGGGGCTCAGAGACCCAGTACTTC
TRBV7-2	TRBJ2-7	many	TRBD2	17	CASSPTWTSGVSDEQYF	TGTGCCAGCAGCCCCACGTGGACTAGCGGGGTCAGCGACGAGCAGTACTTC
TRBV12-3/TRBV12-4	TRBJ2-1	-	TRBD2	20	CASSPGFSGRGGSSYNEQFF	TGTGCCAGCAGTCCGGGATTCAGCGGGAGAGGGGGTAGCTCCTACAATGAGCAGTTCTTC
TRBV5-6	TRBJ1-2	-	-	13	CASSLGPGTGYTF	TGTGCCAGCAGCTTGGGTCCAGGGACTGGCTACACCTTC
TRBV11-2	TRBJ2-7	many	-	14	CASSPRNRADEQYF	TGTGCCAGCAGCCCGCGGAACAGGGCCGACGAGCAGTACTTC
TRBV13	TRBJ2-5	many	TRBD2	16	CASSLARWRGAETQYF	TGTGCCAGCAGCTTAGCCCGTTGGCGGGGGGCAGAGACCCAGTACTTC
TRBV29-1	TRBJ1-1	many	-	13	CSASVGTNTEAFF	TGCAGCGCCTCCGTGGGGACCAACACTGAAGCTTTCTTT
TRBV30	TRBJ1-1	many	-	11	CAWSVLGKAFF	TGTGCCTGGAGTGTACTGGGTAAAGCTTTCTTT
TRBV20-1	TRBJ2-3	many	TRBD1	18	CSAPGTGGMTLPTDTQYF	TGCAGTGCTCCCGGGACAGGGGGAATGACACTCCCGACAGATACGCAGTATTTT
TRBV29-1	TRBJ1-4	many	-	12	CSVRGSNEKLFF	TGCAGCGTTCGCGGGTCTAATGAAAAACTGTTTTTT
TRBV6-1	TRBJ1-5	many	-	13	CASLSGRDQPQHF	TGTGCCAGCCTCTCAGGGAGAGATCAGCCCCAGCATTTT
TRBV4-1	TRBJ2-2	few	-	15	CASSQGGQSTGELFF	TGCGCCAGCAGCCAAGGAGGGCAGAGCACCGGGGAGCTGTTTTTT
TRBV29-1	TRBJ1-5	many	-	13	CSVGGLGNQPQHF	TGCAGCGTTGGGGGATTAGGGAATCAGCCCCAGCATTTT
TRBV18	TRBJ2-1	few	-	16	CASSPTPGTWGNEQFF	TGTGCCAGCTCACCAACCCCTGGGACCTGGGGGAATGAGCAGTTCTTC
TRBV10-1	TRBJ2-3	-	-	14	CASSESGLADTQYF	TGCGCCAGCAGTGAGTCCGGGTTAGCAGATACGCAGTATTTT
TRBV5-1	TRBJ2-3	many	-	16	CASTDRAIGGGATQYF	TGCGCCAGCACGGACAGGGCAATTGGGGGAGGGGCTACGCAGTATTTT
TRBV4-1	TRBJ1-5	few	-	14	CASSQGLINQPQHF	TGCGCCAGCAGCCAAGGACTAATAAATCAGCCCCAGCATTTT
TRBV27	TRBJ1-2	-	TRBD1	15	CASRRDRGVHYGYTF	TGTGCCAGCAGACGGGACAGGGGTGTCCACTATGGCTACACCTTC
TRBV28	TRBJ2-7	many	TRBD2	13	CASNSGTNYEQYF	TGTGCCAGCAACTCCGGGACTAACTACGAGCAGTACTTC
TRBV28	TRBJ1-5	many	-	15	CASSLYGYSNQPQHF	TGTGCCAGCAGTTTATACGGGTATAGCAATCAGCCCCAGCATTTT
TRBV18	TRBJ1-5	-	-	16	CASKLTGRVANQPQHF	TGTGCCAGCAAGTTGACTGGGCGGGTAGCGAATCAGCCCCAGCATTTT
TRBV4-1	TRBJ1-6	-	-	16	CASSQEPTAVGPPLHF	TGCGCCAGCAGCCAAGAACCGACGGCGGTGGGTCCACCCCTCCACTTT